This T cell receptor (beta chain) was captured in a study of T cells in Graves' hyperthyroidism and ophthalmopathy (dated by TCRdb to the late 2010s). For context, the study as a whole: Peripheral blood was collected at initial diagnosis, before any treatment. To identify distinguishing TCR V-J signatures, a discovery cohort of 90 to 100 patients was used, comprising some 43 with Graves' ophthalmopathy and 57 with stable Graves' hyperthyroidism. An independent validation cohort of around 19 hyperthyroidism patients and approximately 15 patients who later progressed to ophthalmopathy tested prospective prediction of ophthalmopathy. The roughly 90 discovery patients were divided at random into training and test sets in a 7:3 ratio. The study also compared thyroid tissue and blood T-cell repertoires from 6 or 7 Graves' hyperthyroidism patients. Following sampling, methimazole starting at 30 mg daily was given to hyperthyroidism patients, and high-dose intravenous methylprednisolone was given to ophthalmopathy patients. TCR Vbeta CDR3 sequencing of around 130 peripheral blood samples (43 ophthalmopathy, about 75 hyperthyroidism and some 17 progressor patients) is reported in the paper.

This clonotype was counted ten times or more. The clone's antigen remains unknown. Base qualities were left out, and no much larger clone turns up one base away. A distance of 16 bases separates the germline ends of V and J, which lose 0 bases and 4 bases respectively. From a lookup of the germline V gene, CDR1 and CDR2 are SGHRS and YFSETQ. The CDR3, cysteine through phenylalanine, is 16 amino acids long. The kept DNA is CDR3 alone, 48 bases in frame from the first base. Ophthalmopathy patients had moderately to severely active disease, with a Clinical Activity Score of 3 or more, a NOSPECS grade of 4 or more, and a disease duration of less than 3 months. Patients with uncontrolled infections, other autoimmune diseases, pregnancy or lactation were excluded. Diagnoses were established on the basis of clinical symptoms, serum thyroxine and TRAb, thyroid ultrasound, and orbital computed tomography. PBMCs were separated from 10 ml of fresh peripheral blood using Ficoll-Paque density gradient centrifugation. Total RNA was extracted using Trizol reagent, and RNA quality was assessed on an Agilent 2100 Bioanalyzer.

Study-wide conclusions, independent of this receptor: No statistical method was used to fix the sample size in advance, and group allocation was not hidden from the investigators. A 13 V-J signature model separated ophthalmopathy from stable hyperthyroidism, with around 90% sensitivity and 81% to 83% specificity in cross-validation and 80%/75% in testing. In validation, progression to ophthalmopathy was predicted by the model with nearly 71% sensitivity and 72.22% specificity, a median of about 6.8 months before onset. Most expanded thyroid clonotypes (frequency above 0.001) were also detected in blood, suggesting blood repertoires may reflect thyroid immune responses.

The TCR beta CDR3 regions were amplified from RNA transcripts. The first round of RT-PCR for the TCR CDR3 was performed with the HTBI primer set and the Qiagen OneStep RT-PCR kit. Libraries were constructed in a second round of multiplex PCR, after which size selection and purification were carried out. Sequencing of the libraries was done on an Illumina HiSeq2000 using paired-end 100 bp reads. The study's own analysis went as follows. Raw data were processed with SOAPnuke, discarding reads with adapters, uncalled bases, mean Phred below 15, or no exact constant-primer or identifier match. High-quality paired reads were merged using COPE v1.2.5, and each unique nucleotide sequence was defined as a clonotype. MiTCR v1.1 was used to align the clonotypes against IMGT TRBV, TRBD and TRBJ reference segments. The analysis was restricted to V-J combinations with a frequency above 0.0001, which together covered about 99% of the repertoires. A TCS score was defined as the ratio between F50 (clonal expansion) and ExV (chaos), using BLOSUM62-based TCRdist between CDR3 peptides within each V-J. Welch's t-statistics and random forest reduced just over 500 V-J features to roughly 13, which were used in a naive Bayes classifier (R e1071). Using fastp at Q25 and MiXCR, TCRdb reprocessed the public reads and kept productive beta chains. One record per CDR3 amino acid sequence lists the most common genes and DNA. TCRdb assigned the V and J calls; the authors' analysis was not used. The sample yields about 610,000 distinct CDR3 sequences; 16% were counted once. Roughly 3.4% of the sample belongs to the ten largest clones.

The origin of this receptor is a woman in her 40s with Graves' ophthalmopathy. The rearranged segments are TRBV5-1 and TRBJ1-1; possibly the D gene is TRBD1, per 6 matching bases. The sequenced sample consisted of blood. The CDR3 amino acid sequence is: CASSLVVGARATEAFF. The sequence in DNA is TGCGCCAGCAGCTTGGTGGTGGGGGCGCGCGCCACTGAAGCTTTCTTT. With all but the CDR3 taken from the reference TRBV5-1 and TRBJ1-1 genes, the full variable domain is: KAGVTQTPRYLIKTRGQQVTLSCSPISGHRSVSWYQQTPGQGLQFLFEYFSETQRNKGNFPGRFSGRQFSNSRSEMNVSTLELGDSALYLCASSLVVGARATEAFFGQGTRLTVV.